The 15 T cell receptor beta chains reported below all come from one sample, sequenced in a study of blood T cell repertoires in COVID-19. TCRdb's table, derived via immunoSEQ multiplex PCR, lists solely in-frame clones and lacks some. The table has 150,000 to 200,000 clones, around four fifths seen once; the top ten hold about 4.8%. Sequencing input: peripheral blood. These TCRs come from a young woman with acute or convalescent COVID-19.

V usage is TRBV4-2 and J usage is TRBJ1-2; 7 positions match TRBD1. The CDR3 runs to 18 residues. The V gene end was trimmed by 0 bases and the J gene end by 1 base; junction bases not matched to a gene: 11. CDR1 is LGHNA, CDR2 YNFKEQ, per germline. The CDR3 DNA reads TGTGCCAGCAGCCAAGATCCCTTCCCGAGGGGGCATAACTATGGCTACACCTTC. It translates to CASSQDPFPRGHNYGYTF.

There are a few counts of this clone. The chain joins TRBV4-2 to TRBJ2-1; TRBD2 agrees at 7 bases. The V and J ends lost 1 base and 1 base, in that order; junction bases with no gene match: 7. Germline CDR1 reads LGHNA; CDR2 reads YNFKEQ. The length of the CDR3 is 17 residues. The CDR3 nucleotides read TGTGCCAGCAGCCAAGTGGGAGAACTAGCGTCCTACAATGAGCAGTTCTTC. Residues: CASSQVGELASYNEQFF.

The rearrangement joins TRBV4-1 to TRBJ2-1; 10 bases map to TRBD2. Germline CDR1 reads MGHRA; CDR2 reads YSYEKL. The CDR3 runs 16 residues. V trimming: 3 bases; J trimming: 7 bases; junction bases outside the gene matches: 9. CDR3 amino acids: CASSHGAGGPSNEQFF. The CDR3 nucleotides read TGCGCCAGCAGCCATGGAGCGGGGGGGCCGAGTAATGAGCAGTTCTTC.

The sample holds one count of this clone. The sample contains more than one DNA sequence encoding this CDR3. The genes are TRBV10-1 and TRBJ2-1, with a possible D match to TRBD2 (6 bases). V gave up 5 bases and J gave up 0 bases, with 8 bases separating them. This CDR3 comprises 14 residues. CDR1 WNHNN and CDR2 SYGVQD come from the germline V gene (reference sequence). The DNA of the CDR3 is TGCGCCAGCAGTTCCGGGAGCTCCTACAATGAGCAGTTCTTC. This translates into CASSSGSSYNEQFF.

This clone was picked up one time. The V and J genes are TRBV18 and TRBJ2-7; 11 nucleotides match TRBD2. With 2 bases clipped from V and 3 bases from J, the junction kept 0 bases outside the gene matches. The CDR3 loop spans 14 amino acids. Germline assignment: CDR1 KGHSH and CDR2 LQKENI. The CDR3, as DNA: TGTGCCAGCTCACCAACTAGCGGGGGCTACGAGCAGTACTTC. Translating gives CASSPTSGGYEQYF.

In its sample, this clone was seen once. The V gene is TRBV28, the J gene TRBJ1-2; perhaps TRBD1 as D (5 bases). Trimming stripped 5 bases from V and 5 bases from J, with 9 bases between. The CDR3 sequence is 12 residues long. CDR1 is MDHEN, CDR2 SYDVKM, per germline. CDR3: CASSGQTYGYTF. For the CDR3, the DNA is TGTGCCAGCAGTGGACAAACTTATGGCTACACCTTC.

The genes are TRBV27 and TRBJ2-7; TRBD2 aligns across 9 bases. V shed 6 bases, J shed 2 bases, and the junction held 5 bases outside the gene matches. The CDR3 runs 14 residues. The V gene's germline CDR1 is MNHEY and CDR2 SMNVEV (reference sequence). CDR3 protein: CASSPTSGPYEQYF. For the CDR3, the DNA is TGTGCCAGCAGCCCAACTAGCGGGCCCTACGAGCAGTACTTC.

The rearrangement uses TRBV9 and TRBJ1-2, with TRBD1 matching over 7 bases. Germline V gene sequence: CDR1 SGDLS, CDR2 YYNGEE. V lost 3 bases, J lost 2 bases, and 7 bases stayed unmatched. There are 15 residues in the CDR3. The CDR3 spells CASSANRDSNYGYTF. The CDR3 DNA follows: TGTGCCAGCAGCGCGAACCGGGACAGCAACTATGGCTACACCTTC.

The V gene is TRBV28, the J gene TRBJ2-2; a weak D match, TRBD1 (6 bases). The CDR3 is 14 residues long. V was shortened by 2 bases and J by 6 bases, with 10 bases between the two germline ends. Looked up from germline, CDR1 is MDHEN and CDR2 is SYDVKM. CDR3 DNA sequence: TGTGCCAGCAGTTTACCAGGGGACCCCGGGGAGCTGTTTTTT. Protein: CASSLPGDPGELFF.

The genes are TRBV5-1 and TRBJ2-5; 11 bases agree with TRBD1. This CDR3 has 16 residues. J was trimmed by 3 bases and V by 4 bases; bases with no gene match: 8. The germline CDR1 and CDR2 sequences are SGHRS and YFSETQ. This CDR3 reads CASSGQGATIEETQYF. The CDR3, as DNA: TGCGCCAGCAGCGGACAGGGGGCGACGATTGAAGAGACCCAGTACTTC.

The table lists this clone with a few counts. This chain connects TRBV10-3 to TRBJ2-5; 7 nucleotides match TRBD2. Germline CDR1 ENHRY, CDR2 SYGVKD. The CDR3 sequence is 18 residues long. V lost 4 bases to trimming and J lost 0 bases; unmatched junction nucleotides: 14. Here the CDR3 reads CAISVSPTSARNQETQYF. CDR3 DNA: TGTGCCATCAGTGTCTCCCCTACTAGCGCCCGTAACCAAGAGACCCAGTACTTC.

There are a few counts of this clone. This sequence joins TRBV7-2 and TRBJ1-2, with 7 bases identical to TRBD1. V shed 5 bases, J shed 4 bases, and the junction held 10 bases outside the gene matches. CDR1 is SGHTA, CDR2 FQGNSA, per germline. CDR3 length: 15 amino acids. The CDR3 DNA sequence: TGTGCCAGCAGCAATCACGGGACAGCCATCTATGGCTACACCTTC. Translation gives CASSNHGTAIYGYTF.

This chain links TRBV24-1 with TRBJ1-5, with D maybe TRBD1 (6 bases). Germline assignment: CDR1 KGHDR and CDR2 SFDVKD. There are 14 residues in the CDR3. Trimming shortened V by 5 bases and J by 3 bases, and 10 bases separated the two germline ends. The CDR3 here is CATSGTANNQPQHF. The CDR3 DNA reads TGTGCCACCAGTGGGACAGCCAACAATCAGCCCCAGCATTTT.

The chain employs TRBV18 and TRBJ1-3, with TRBD1 matching over 9 bases. From germline, CDR1 is KGHSH and CDR2 LQKENI. The CDR3 covers 19 residues. Losses at the gene ends were 4 bases for V and 0 bases for J; bases not matched to a gene: 13. DNA of the CDR3: TGTGCCAGCTCACAAACAACAAACAGGGGGCAGAGCTCTGGAAACACCATATATTTT. It translates to CASSQTTNRGQSSGNTIYF. Full variable domain (outside the CDR3, taken from reference TRBV18 and TRBJ1-3): NAGVMQNPRHLVRRRGQEARLRCSPMKGHSHVYWYRQLPEEGLKFMVYLQKENIIDESGMPKERFSAEFPKEGPSILRIQQVVRGDSAAYFCASSQTTNRGQSSGNTIYFGEGSWLTVV.

The chain has TRBV4-3 and TRBJ1-1; D is unclear. CDR3 length: 15 residues. Germline V CDR1 and CDR2: LGHNA, YSLEER. V was shortened by 0 bases and J by 0 bases, with 8 bases between the two germline ends. CDR3 nucleotides: TGCGCCAGCAGCCAAGACGGAGGTATGAACACTGAAGCTTTCTTT. Its protein is CASSQDGGMNTEAFF.